This paragraph covers one T cell receptor (beta chain) sequence. Its antigen is undetermined. The data stem from a study of radiation and T cells in renal cell carcinoma. Specified time point: blood 2 weeks post-SBRT. Treatment: 15 Gy SBRT to primary tumor, nephrectomy 4 weeks later. This renal cell carcinoma was of the clear cell type. Assay used: immunoSEQ multiplex PCR; TCRdb lists only in-frame clones, some missing. The sample shows roughly 150,000 clones, about nine tenths of them seen only once. Broader study findings: Pretreatment tumor biopsies were lacking, so baseline clonotypes are unknown.

The receptor was derived from a woman between 50 and 59 years old with renal cell carcinoma. Material: blood, obtained from a patient whose treatment included radiotherapy and nephrectomy.

The CDR3 coding sequence is TGTGCCAGCAGTGAAGGGGACAGGCCCCAAGAGACCCAGTACTTC. The encoded protein is CASSEGDRPQETQYF. V gene TRBV6-1 combines with J gene TRBJ2-5; 8 bases are shared with TRBD1. The germline V gene has CDR1 MNHNS and CDR2 SASEGT. This CDR3 spans 15 amino acids. Unmatched junction bases numbered 2, after V lost 1 base and J lost 1 base.